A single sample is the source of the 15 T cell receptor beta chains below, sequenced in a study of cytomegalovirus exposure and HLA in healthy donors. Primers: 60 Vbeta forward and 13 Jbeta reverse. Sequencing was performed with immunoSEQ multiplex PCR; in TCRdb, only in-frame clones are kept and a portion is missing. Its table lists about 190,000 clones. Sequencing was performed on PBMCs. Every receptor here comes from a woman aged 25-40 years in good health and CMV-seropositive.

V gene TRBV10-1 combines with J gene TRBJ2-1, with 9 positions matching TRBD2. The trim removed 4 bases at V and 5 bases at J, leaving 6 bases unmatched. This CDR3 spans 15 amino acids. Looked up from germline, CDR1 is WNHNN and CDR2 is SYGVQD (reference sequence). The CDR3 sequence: CASSASGTSNNEQFF. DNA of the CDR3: TGCGCCAGCAGTGCTAGCGGGACATCCAACAATGAGCAGTTCTTC.

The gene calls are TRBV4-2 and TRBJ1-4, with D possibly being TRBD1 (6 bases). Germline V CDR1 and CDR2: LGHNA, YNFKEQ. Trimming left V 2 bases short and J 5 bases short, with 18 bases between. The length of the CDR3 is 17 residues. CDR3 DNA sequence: TGTGCCAGCAGCCAACGGTCCAGGACAGAAGGAAATGAAAAACTGTTTTTT. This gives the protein CASSQRSRTEGNEKLFF.

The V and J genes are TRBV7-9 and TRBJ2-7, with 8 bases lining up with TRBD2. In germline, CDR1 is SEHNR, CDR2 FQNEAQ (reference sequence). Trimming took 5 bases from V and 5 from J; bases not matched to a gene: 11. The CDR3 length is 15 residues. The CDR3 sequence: CASSPPRAGADEQYF. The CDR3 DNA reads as TGTGCCAGCAGCCCCCCTAGAGCGGGAGCCGACGAGCAGTACTTC.

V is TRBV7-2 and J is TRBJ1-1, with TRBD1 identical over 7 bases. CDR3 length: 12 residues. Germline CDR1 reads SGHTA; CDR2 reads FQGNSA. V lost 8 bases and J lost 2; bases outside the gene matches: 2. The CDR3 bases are TGTGCCAGCCGGGACAGCAACACTGAAGCTTTCTTT. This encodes CASRDSNTEAFF.

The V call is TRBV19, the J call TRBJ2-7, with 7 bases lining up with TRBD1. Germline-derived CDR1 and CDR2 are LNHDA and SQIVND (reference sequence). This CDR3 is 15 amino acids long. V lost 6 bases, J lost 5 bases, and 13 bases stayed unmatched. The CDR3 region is CASRTTDRARDEQYF. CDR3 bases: TGTGCCAGTAGGACCACCGACAGGGCCAGGGACGAGCAGTACTTC.

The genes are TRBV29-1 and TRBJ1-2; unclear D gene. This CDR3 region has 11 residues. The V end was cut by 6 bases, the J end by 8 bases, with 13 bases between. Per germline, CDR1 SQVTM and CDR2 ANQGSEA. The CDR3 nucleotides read TGCAGCGTCCGGGAGGGCGAGGGCTACACCTTC. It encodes CSVREGEGYTF.

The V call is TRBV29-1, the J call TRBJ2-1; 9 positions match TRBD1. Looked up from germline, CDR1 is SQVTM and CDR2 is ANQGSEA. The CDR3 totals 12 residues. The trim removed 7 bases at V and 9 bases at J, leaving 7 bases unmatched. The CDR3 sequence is CSGRTGAGEQFF. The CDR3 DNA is TGCAGCGGCCGGACAGGGGCCGGTGAGCAGTTCTTC.

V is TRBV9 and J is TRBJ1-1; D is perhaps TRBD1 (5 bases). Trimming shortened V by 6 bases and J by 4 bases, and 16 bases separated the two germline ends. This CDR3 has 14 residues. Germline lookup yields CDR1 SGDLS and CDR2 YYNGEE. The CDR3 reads CASTPGVLSTEAFF. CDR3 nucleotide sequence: TGTGCCAGCACCCCGGGGGTCTTGAGCACTGAAGCTTTCTTT.

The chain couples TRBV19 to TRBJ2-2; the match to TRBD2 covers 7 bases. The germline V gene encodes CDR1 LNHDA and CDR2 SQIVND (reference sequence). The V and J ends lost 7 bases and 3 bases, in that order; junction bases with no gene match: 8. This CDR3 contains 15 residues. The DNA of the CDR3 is TGTGCCAGTATGCTGCGGGAGTCTTACACCGGGGAGCTGTTTTTT. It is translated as CASMLRESYTGELFF.

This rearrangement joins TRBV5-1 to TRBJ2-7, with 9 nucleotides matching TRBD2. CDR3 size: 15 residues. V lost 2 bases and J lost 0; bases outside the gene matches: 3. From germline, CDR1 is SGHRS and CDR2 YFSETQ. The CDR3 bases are TGCGCCAGCAGCTTAATAGCGGGGGCCTCCTACGAGCAGTACTTC. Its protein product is CASSLIAGASYEQYF.

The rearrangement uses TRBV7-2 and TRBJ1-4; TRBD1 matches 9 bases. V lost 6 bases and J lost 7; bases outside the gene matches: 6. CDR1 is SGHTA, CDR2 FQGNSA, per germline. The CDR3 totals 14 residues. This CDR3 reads CASRFGTGFEKLFF. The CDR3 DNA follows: TGTGCCAGCAGGTTTGGGACAGGGTTTGAAAAACTGTTTTTT.

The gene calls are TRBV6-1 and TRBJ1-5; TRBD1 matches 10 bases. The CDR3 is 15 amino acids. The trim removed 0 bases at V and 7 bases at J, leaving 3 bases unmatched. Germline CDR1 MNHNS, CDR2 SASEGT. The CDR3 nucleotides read TGTGCCAGCAGTGAAGCCGGGACAGGGGCCCAGCCCCAGCATTTT. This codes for CASSEAGTGAQPQHF.

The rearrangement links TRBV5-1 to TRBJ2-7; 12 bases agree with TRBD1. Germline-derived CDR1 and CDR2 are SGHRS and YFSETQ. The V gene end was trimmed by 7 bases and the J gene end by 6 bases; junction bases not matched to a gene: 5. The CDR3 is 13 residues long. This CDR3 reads CASRGQGAVEQYF. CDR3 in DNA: TGCGCCAGCCGGGGACAGGGGGCTGTCGAGCAGTACTTC.

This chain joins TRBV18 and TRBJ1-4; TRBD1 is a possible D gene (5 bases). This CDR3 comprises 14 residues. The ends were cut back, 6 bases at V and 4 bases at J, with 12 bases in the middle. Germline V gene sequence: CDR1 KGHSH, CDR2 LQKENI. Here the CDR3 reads CASSVGGRNEKLFF. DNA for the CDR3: TGTGCCAGCTCCGTCGGGGGACGTAATGAAAAACTGTTTTTT. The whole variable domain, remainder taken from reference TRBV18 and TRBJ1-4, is NAGVMQNPRHLVRRRGQEARLRCSPMKGHSHVYWYRQLPEEGLKFMVYLQKENIIDESGMPKERFSAEFPKEGPSILRIQQVVRGDSAAYFCASSVGGRNEKLFFGSGTQLSVL.

This chain's CDR3 is CASSQDRGFSGANVLTF. For the CDR3, the DNA is TGTGCCAGCAGCCAAGACAGGGGTTTTTCTGGGGCCAACGTCCTGACTTTC. V gene TRBV14 combines with J gene TRBJ2-6, with D tentatively TRBD1 (6 bases). The CDR3 spans 17 residues. Germline V gene sequence: CDR1 SGHDN, CDR2 FVKESK. Trimming removed 0 bases from V and 1 base from J, with 10 bases in between.